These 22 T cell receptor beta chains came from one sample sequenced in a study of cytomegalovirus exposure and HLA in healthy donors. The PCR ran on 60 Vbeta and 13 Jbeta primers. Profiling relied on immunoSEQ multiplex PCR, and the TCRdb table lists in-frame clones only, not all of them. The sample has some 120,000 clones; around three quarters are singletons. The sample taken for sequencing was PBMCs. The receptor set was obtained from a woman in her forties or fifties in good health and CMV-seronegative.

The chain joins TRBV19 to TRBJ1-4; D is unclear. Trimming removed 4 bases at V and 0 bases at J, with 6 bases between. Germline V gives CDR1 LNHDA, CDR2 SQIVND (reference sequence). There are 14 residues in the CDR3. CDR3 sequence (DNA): TGTGCCAGTAGTACGGGTACAACTAATGAAAAACTGTTTTTT. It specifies CASSTGTTNEKLFF.

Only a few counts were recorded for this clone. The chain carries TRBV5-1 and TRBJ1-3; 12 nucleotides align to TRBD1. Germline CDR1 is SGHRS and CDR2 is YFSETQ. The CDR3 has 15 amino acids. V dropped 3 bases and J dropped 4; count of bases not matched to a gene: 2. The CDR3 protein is CASSSGTGGGNTIYF. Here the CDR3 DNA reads TGCGCCAGCAGCTCCGGGACAGGGGGCGGAAACACCATATATTTT.

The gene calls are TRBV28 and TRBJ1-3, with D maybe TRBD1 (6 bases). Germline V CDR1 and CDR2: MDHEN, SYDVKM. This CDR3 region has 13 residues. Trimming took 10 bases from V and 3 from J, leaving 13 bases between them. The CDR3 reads CATTQGYGNTIYF. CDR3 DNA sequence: TGTGCCACGACACAGGGCTATGGAAACACCATATATTTT.

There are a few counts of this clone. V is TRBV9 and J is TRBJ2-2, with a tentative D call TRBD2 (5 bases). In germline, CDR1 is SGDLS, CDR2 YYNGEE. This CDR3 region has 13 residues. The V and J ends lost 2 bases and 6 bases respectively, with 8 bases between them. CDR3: CASSVGVAGELFF. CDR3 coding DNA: TGTGCCAGCAGCGTGGGAGTGGCCGGGGAGCTGTTTTTT.

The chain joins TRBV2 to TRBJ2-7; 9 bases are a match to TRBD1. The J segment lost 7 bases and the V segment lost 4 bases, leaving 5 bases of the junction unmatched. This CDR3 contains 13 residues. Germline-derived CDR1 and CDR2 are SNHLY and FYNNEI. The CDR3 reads CASSAGTGFEQYF. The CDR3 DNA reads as TGTGCCAGCAGTGCAGGGACAGGGTTTGAGCAGTACTTC.

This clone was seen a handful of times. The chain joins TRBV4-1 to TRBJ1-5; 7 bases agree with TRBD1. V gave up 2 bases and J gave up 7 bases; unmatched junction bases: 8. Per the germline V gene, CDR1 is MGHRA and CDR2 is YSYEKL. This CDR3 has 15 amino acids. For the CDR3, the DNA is TGCGCCAGCAGCCAAACAACAGGGGTGGCGCAGCCCCAGCATTTT. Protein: CASSQTTGVAQPQHF.

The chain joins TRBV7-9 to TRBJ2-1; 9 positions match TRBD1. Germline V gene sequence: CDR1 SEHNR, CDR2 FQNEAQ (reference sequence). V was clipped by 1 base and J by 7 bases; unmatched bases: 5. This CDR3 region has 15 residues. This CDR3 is CASSLDRGLWNEQFF. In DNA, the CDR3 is TGTGCCAGCAGCTTAGACAGGGGGCTGTGGAATGAGCAGTTCTTC.

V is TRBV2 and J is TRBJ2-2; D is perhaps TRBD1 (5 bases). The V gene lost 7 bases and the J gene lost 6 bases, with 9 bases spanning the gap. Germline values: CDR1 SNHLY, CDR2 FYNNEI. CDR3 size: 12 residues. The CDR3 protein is CASTRDPGELFF. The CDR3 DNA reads TGTGCCAGCACCAGGGATCCCGGGGAGCTGTTTTTT.

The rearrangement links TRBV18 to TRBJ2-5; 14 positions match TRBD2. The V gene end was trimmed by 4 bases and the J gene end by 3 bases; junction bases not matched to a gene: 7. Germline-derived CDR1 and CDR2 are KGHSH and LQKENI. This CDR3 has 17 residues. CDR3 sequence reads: CASSRGLAGEIEETQYF. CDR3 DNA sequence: TGTGCCAGCTCACGGGGACTAGCGGGAGAAATAGAAGAGACCCAGTACTTC.

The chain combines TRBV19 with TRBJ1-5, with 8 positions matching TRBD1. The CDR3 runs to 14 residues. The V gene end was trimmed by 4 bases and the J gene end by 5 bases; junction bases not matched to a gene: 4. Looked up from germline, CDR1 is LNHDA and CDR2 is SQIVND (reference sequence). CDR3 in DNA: TGTGCCAGTAGTAGCACAGGGGGAGATCAGCCCCAGCATTTT. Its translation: CASSSTGGDQPQHF.

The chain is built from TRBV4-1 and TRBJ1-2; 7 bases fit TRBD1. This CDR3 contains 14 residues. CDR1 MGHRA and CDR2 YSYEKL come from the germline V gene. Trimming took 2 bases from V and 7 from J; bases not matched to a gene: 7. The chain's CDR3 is CASSQLQGLGGYTF. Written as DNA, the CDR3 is TGCGCCAGCAGCCAACTACAGGGGCTGGGTGGCTACACCTTC.

The CDR3 DNA reads TGTGCCAGCAGCAAGAGGGACAGCGACACCGGGGAGCTGTTTTTT. This codes for CASSKRDSDTGELFF. This rearrangement joins TRBV28 to TRBJ2-2; TRBD1 agrees at 7 bases. This CDR3 has 15 residues. Germline lookup yields CDR1 MDHEN and CDR2 SYDVKM. V trimming: 6 bases; J trimming: 3 bases; junction bases outside the gene matches: 7.

CDR3 sequence reads: CASSRRLQAVTDTQYF. The CDR3 DNA sequence: TGCGCCAGCAGCCGCCGCTTACAGGCCGTCACAGATACGCAGTATTTT. The J gene is TRBJ2-3, the V gene TRBV4-3, with D possibly matching TRBD1 (5 bases). The CDR3 covers 16 residues. The germline gives CDR1 LGHNA, CDR2 YSLEER. Between the trimmed V and J ends, which lost 4 bases and 2 bases, there was a span of 16 bases.

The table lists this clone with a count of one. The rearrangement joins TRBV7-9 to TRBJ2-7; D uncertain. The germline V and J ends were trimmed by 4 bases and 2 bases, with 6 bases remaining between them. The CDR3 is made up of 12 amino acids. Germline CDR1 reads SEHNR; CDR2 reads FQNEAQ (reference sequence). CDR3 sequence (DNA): TGTGCCAGCAGCTCTGAGCCCTACGAGCAGTACTTC. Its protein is CASSSEPYEQYF.

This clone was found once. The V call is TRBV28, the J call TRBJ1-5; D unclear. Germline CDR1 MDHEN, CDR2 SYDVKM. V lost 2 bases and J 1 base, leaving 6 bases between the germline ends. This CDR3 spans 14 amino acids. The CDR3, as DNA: TGTGCCAGCAGTTTAGTGGAGAGCAATCAGCCCCAGCATTTT. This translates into CASSLVESNQPQHF.

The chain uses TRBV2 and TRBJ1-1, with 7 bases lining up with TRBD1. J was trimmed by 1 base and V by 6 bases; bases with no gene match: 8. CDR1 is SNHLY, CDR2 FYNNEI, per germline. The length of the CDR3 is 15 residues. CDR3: CASRTTQGGNTEAFF. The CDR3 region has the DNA TGTGCCAGCAGGACTACCCAGGGGGGGAACACTGAAGCTTTCTTT.

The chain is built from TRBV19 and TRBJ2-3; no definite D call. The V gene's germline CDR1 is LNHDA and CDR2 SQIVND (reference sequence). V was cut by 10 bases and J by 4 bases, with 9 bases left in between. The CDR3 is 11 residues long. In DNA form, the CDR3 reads TGTGCCACAGGATCCGCAGATACGCAGTATTTT. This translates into CATGSADTQYF.

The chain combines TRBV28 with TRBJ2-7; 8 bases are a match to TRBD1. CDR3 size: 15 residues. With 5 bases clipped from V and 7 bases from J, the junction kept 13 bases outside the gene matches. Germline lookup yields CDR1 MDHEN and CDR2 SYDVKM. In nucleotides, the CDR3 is TGTGCCAGCAGTGCCACGTGGCAGGGGGCAGGGGAGCAGTACTTC. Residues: CASSATWQGAGEQYF.

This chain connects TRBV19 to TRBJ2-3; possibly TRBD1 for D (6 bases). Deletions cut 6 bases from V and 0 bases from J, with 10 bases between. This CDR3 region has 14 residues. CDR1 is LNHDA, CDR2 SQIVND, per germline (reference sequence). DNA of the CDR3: TGTGCCAGTAGGGATGGACAGAGCACAGATACGCAGTATTTT. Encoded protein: CASRDGQSTDTQYF.

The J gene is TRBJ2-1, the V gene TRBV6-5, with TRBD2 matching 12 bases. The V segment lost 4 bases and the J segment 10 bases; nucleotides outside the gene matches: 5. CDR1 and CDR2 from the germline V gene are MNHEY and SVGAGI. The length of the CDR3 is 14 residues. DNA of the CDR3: TGTGCCAGCAGTTCCGGACTAGCGGGACGGGAGCAGTTCTTC. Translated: CASSSGLAGREQFF.

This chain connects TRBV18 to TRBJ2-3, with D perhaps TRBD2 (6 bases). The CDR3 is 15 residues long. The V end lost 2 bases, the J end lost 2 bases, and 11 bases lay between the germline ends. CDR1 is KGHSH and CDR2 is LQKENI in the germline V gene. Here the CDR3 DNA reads TGTGCCAGCTCACCAGCTAGCGAGAACACAGATACGCAGTATTTT. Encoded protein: CASSPASENTDTQYF.

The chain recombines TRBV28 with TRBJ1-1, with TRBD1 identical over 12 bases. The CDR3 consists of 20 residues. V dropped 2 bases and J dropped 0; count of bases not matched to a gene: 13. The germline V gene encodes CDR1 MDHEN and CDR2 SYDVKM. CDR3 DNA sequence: TGTGCCAGCAGTTTAGAAACTCCGGGACAGGGGGCAGTAGTGAACACTGAAGCTTTCTTT. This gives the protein CASSLETPGQGAVVNTEAFF.